The sequence of this TCR beta chain was determined in a study of blood T cell repertoires in COVID-19. At the level of the study: The origin of the acute and convalescent COVID-19 samples was the United States, Italy and Spain. Sample material is recorded as cDNA or gDNA derived from T cells, B-cell-depleted T cells, or PBMCs.

Authors' processing steps: Reference gene primer amplification gave estimated nucleated cell counts. Clones were read by immunoSEQ multiplex PCR, and TCRdb kept only the in-frame ones, dropping some. That table gives V, J and clone size, and the DNA gave D and trimming. This sample carries about 360,000 clones, approximately 86% of them seen once, and the ten largest clones take roughly 6.6%. CDR1 is SGHTA and CDR2 is FQGNSA in the germline V gene. The CDR3 has 15 amino acids. V was cut by 1 base and J by 2 bases, with 12 bases left in between. Patients from Seattle were sampled longitudinally, starting during active infection. Concerning this clone itself: Additional DNA sequences in this sample encode the identical CDR3.

The TCR originated in a woman aged 55 to 70 with COVID-19, enrolled during active disease. The chain uses TRBV7-2 and TRBJ2-7, with D possibly being TRBD2 (6 bases). Source material: peripheral blood. DNA for the CDR3: TGTGCCAGCAGCTTAGGTTTGGGGGGAACCTACGAGCAGTACTTC. It translates to CASSLGLGGTYEQYF.